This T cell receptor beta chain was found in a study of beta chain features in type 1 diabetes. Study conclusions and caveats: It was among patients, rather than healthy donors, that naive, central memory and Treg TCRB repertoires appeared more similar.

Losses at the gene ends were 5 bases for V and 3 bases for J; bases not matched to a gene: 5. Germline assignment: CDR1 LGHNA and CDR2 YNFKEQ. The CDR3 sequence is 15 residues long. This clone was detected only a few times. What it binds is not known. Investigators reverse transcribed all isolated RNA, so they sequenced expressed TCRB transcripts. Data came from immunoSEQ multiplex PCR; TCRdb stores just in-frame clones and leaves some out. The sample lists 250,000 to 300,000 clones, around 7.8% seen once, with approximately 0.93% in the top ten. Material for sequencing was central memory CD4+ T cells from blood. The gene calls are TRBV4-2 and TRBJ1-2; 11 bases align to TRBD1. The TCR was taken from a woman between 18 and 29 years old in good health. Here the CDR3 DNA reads TGTGCCAGCAGCACATGGACAGGGGGCGACTATGGCTACACCTTC. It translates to CASSTWTGGDYGYTF.